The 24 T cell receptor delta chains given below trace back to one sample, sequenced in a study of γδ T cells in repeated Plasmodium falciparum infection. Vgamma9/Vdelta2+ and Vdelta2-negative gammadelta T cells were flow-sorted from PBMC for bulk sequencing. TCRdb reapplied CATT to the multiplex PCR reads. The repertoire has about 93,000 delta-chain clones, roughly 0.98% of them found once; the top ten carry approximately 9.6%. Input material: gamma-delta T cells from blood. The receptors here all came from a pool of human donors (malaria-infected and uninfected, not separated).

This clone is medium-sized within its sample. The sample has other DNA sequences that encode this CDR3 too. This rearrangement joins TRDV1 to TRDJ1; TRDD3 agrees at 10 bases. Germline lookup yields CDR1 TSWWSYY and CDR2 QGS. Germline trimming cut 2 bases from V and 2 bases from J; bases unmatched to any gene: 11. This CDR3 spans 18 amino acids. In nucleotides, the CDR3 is TGTGCTCTTGGGGAAGGCCTTGTTGGGGGATACATGACCGATAAACTCATCTTT. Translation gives CALGEGLVGGYMTDKLIF.

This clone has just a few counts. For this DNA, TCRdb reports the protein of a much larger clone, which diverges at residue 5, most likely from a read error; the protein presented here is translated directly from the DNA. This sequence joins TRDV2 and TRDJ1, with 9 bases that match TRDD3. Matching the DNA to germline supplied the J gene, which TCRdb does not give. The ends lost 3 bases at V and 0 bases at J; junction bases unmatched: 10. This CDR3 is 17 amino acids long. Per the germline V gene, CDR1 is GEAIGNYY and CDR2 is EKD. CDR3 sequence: CACDPRQLGEYTDKLIF. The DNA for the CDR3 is TGTGCCTGTGACCCCAGGCAACTGGGGGAATACACCGATAAACTCATCTTT.

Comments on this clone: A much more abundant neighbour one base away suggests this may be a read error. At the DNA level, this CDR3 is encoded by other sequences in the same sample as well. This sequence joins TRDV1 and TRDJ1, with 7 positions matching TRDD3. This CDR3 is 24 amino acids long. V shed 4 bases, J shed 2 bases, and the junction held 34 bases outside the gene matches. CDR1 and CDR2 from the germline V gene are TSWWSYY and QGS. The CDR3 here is CALGATYWARGVLGAPKLTDKLIF. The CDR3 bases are TGTGCTCTTGGGGCTACCTACTGGGCGAGAGGTGTCCTGGGGGCCCCCAAATTGACCGATAAACTCATCTTT.

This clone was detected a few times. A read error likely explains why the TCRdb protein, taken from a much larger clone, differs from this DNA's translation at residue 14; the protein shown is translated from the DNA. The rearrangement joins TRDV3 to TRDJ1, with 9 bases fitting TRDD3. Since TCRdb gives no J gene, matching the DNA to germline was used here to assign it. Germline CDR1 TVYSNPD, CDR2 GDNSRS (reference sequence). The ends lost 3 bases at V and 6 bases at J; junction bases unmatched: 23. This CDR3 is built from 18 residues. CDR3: CALWPSRRGYAFTNKLIF. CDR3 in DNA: TGTGCCTTGTGGCCTTCACGCAGGGGATACGCATTTACCAATAAACTCATCTTT.

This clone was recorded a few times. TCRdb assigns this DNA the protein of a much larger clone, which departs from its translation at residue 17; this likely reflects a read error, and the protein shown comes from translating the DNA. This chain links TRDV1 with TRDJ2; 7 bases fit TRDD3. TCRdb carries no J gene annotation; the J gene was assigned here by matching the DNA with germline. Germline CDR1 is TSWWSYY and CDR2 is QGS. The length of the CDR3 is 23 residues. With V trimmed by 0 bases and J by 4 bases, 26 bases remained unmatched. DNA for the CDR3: TGTGCTCTTGGGGAACTAAGGGCGGCGTTACTGGGGACCACCGCCAGTTCGACAGCACAACTCTTCTTT. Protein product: CALGELRAALLGTTASSTAQLFF.

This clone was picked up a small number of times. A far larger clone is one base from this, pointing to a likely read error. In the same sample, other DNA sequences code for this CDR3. DNA of the CDR3: TGTGCCTGTGACCCCGTACTGGGGGATAAACTCTCCACCGATAAGCTCATCTTT. This codes for CACDPVLGDKLSTDKLIF. The V gene is listed as TRDV2; no J gene was called; the DNA was not used to check the table's D call, TRDD3. This CDR3 contains 18 residues. The germline gives CDR1 GEAIGNYY, CDR2 EKD.

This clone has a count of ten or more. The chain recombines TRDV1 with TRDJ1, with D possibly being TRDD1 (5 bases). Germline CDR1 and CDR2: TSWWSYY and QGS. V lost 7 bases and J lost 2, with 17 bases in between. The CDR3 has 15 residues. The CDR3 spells CALVVMPHSTDKLIF. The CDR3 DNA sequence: TGTGCTCTTGTCGTTATGCCCCATAGTACCGATAAACTCATCTTT.

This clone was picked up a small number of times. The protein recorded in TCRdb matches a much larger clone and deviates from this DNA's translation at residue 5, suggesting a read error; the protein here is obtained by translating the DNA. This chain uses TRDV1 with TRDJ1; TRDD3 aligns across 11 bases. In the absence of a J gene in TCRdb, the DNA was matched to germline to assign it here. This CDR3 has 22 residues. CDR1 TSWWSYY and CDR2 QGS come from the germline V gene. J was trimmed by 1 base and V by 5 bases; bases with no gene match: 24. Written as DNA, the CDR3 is TGTGCTCTTGGGTATTCTTCCTTCCTCGGAAGAGTGTGGGGGATACGCACCGATAAACTCATCTTT. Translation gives CALGYSSFLGRVWGIRTDKLIF.

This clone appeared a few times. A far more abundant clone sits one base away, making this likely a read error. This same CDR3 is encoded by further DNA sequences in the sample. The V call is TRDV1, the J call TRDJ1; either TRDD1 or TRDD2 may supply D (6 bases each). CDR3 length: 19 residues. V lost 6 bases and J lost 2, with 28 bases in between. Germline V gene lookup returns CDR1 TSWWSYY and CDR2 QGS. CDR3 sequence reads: CALGEISYVGIKWTDKLIF. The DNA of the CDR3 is TGTGCTCTTGGTGAAATATCCTACGTAGGGATTAAGTGGACCGATAAACTCATCTTT.

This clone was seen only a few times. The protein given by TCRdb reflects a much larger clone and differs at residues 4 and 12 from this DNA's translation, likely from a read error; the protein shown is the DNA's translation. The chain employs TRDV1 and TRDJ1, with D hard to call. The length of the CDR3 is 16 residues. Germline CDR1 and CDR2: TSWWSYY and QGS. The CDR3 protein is CALEELVLGRAGKLIF. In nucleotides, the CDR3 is TGTGCTCTTGAGGAACTTGTGCTAGGGAGGGCCGGTAAACTCATCTTT.

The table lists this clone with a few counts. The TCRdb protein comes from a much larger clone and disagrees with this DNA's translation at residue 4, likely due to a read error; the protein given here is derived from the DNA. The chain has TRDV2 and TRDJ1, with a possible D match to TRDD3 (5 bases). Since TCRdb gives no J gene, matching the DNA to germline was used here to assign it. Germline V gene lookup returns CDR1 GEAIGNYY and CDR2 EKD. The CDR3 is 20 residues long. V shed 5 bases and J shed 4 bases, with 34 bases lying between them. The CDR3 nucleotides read TGTGCCTGTGGCCCTGGAGGTTTTGCGCCAGGGGAAACTTTTGGCGATAAACTCATCTTT. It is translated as CACGPGGFAPGETFGDKLIF.

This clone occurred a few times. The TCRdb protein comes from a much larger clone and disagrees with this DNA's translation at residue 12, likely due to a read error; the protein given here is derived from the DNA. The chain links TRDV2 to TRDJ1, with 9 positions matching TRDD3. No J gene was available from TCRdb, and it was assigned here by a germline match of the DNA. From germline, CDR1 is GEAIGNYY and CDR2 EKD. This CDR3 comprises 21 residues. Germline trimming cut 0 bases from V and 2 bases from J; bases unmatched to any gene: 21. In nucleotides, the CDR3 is TGTGCCTGTGACACCATGATCTTGGGGGATAAGAACTCCAATGGGACCGATAAACTCATCTTT. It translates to CACDTMILGDKNSNGTDKLIF.

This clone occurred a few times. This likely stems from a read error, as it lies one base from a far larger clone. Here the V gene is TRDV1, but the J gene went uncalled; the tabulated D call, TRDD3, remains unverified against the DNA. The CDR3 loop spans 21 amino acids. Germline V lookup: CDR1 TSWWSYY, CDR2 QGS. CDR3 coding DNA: TGTGCTCTTGGGGAAGCCGATACACAACCCTTCCTTTGGGGGGACACCGATAAACTCATTTTT. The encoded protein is CALGEADTQPFLWGDTDKLIF.

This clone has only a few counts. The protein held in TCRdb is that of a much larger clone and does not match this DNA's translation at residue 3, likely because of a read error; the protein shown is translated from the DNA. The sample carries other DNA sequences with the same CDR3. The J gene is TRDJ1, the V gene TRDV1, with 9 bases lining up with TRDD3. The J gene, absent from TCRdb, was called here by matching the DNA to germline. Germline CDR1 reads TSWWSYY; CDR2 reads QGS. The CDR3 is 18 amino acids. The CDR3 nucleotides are TGCGCTCCTGGGGAATTCGCCTGGGGGATGAAGACGACCGATAAACTCATCTTT. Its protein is CAPGEFAWGMKTTDKLIF.

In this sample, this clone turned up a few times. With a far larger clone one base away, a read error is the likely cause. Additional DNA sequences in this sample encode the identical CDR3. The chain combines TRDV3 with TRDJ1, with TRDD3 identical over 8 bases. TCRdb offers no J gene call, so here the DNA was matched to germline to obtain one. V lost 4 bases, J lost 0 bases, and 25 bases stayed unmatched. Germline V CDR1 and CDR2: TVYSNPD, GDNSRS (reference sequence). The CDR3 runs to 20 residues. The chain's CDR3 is CASFGPDSTGGRFYTDKLIF. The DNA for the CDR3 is TGTGCCTCCTTTGGTCCCGATAGCACTGGGGGGAGATTCTACACCGATAAACTCATCTTT.

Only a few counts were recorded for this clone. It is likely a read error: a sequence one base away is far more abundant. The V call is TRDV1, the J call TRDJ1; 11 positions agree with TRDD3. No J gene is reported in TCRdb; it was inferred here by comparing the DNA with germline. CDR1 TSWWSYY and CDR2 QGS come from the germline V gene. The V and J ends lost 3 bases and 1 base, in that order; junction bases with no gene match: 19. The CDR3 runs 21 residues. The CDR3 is CALGELPLKGLGDKPTDKLIF. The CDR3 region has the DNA TGTGCTCTTGGGGAGCTCCCCTTGAAGGGACTGGGGGATAAACCCACCGATAAACTCATCTTT.

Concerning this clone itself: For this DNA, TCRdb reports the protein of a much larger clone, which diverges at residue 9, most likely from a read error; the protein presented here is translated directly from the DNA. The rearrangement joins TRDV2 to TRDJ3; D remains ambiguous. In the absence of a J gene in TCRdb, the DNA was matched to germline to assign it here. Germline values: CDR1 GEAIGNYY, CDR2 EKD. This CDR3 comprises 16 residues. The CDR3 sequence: CACDTLGSCDTRQMFF. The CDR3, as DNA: TGTGCCTGTGACACGCTCGGCTCCTGTGACACCCGACAGATGTTTTTC.

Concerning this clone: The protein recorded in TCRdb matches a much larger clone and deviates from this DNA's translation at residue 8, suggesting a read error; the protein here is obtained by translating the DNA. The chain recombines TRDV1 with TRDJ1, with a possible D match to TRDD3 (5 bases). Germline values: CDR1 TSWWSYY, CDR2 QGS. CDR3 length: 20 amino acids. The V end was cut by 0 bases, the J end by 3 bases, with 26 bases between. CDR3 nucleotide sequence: TGTGCTCTTGGGGAACTTTCCCACTCCACAAGGGATCCAAAGGCCGATAAACTCATCTTT. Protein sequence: CALGELSHSTRDPKADKLIF.

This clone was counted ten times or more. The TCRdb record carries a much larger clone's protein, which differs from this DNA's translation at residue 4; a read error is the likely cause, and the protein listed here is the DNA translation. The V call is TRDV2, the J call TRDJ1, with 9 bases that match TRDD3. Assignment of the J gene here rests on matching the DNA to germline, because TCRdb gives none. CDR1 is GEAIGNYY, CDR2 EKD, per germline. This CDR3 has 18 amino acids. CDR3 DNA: TGTGCCTGTGGCACCGTTGTACCTGGGGGATCCATCACCGATAAACTCATCTTT. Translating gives CACGTVVPGGSITDKLIF.

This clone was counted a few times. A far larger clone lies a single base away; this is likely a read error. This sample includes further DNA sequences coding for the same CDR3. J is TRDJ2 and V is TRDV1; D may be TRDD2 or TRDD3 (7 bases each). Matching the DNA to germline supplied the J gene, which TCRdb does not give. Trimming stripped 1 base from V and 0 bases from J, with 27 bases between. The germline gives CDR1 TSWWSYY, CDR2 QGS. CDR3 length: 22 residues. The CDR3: CALGEPHFPTTGYAALTAQLFF. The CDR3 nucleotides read TGTGCTCTTGGGGAACCCCATTTTCCTACGACAGGATACGCAGCTTTGACAGCACAACTCTTCTTT.

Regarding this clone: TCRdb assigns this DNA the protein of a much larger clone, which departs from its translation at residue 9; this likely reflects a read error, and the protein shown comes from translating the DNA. DNA for the CDR3: TGTGCCTGTGACACCGTCGCACTGAGGGCCCGGTACACCGATAAACTCATCTTT. This gives the protein CACDTVALRARYTDKLIF. The rearrangement links TRDV2 to TRDJ1; D unresolved. Because TCRdb records no J gene, it was assigned here through a match of the DNA to germline. Germline CDR1 is GEAIGNYY and CDR2 is EKD. V was trimmed by 0 bases and J by 0 bases, leaving 19 bases between them. The CDR3 spans 18 residues.

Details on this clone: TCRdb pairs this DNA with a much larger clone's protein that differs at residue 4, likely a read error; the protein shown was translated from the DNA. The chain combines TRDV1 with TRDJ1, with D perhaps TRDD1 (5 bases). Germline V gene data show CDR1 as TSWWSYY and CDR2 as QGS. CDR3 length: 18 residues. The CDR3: CALEEIAQVVPHTDKLIF. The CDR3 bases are TGTGCTCTTGAGGAAATTGCTCAAGTCGTCCCCCACACCGATAAACTCATCTTT.

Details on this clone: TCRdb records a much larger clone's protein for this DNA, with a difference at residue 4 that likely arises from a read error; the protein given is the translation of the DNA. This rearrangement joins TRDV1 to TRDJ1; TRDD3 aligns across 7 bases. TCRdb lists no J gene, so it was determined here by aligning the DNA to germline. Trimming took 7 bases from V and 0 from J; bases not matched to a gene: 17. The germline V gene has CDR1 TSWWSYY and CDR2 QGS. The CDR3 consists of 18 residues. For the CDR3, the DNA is TGTGCTCTTGCTTTAGCCATTACTGGGGATTCTTACACCGATAAACTCATCTTT. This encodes CALALAITGDSYTDKLIF.

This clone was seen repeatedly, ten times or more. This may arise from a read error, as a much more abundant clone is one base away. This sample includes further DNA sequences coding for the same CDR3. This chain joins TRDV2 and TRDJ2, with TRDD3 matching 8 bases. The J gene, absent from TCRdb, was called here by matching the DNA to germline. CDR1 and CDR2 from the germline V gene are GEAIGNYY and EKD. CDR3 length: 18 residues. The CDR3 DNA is TGTGCCTGTGACACCGTGGGGGATGCCTTAGCTTTGACGGCACAACTCTTCTTT. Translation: CACDTVGDALALTAQLFF.